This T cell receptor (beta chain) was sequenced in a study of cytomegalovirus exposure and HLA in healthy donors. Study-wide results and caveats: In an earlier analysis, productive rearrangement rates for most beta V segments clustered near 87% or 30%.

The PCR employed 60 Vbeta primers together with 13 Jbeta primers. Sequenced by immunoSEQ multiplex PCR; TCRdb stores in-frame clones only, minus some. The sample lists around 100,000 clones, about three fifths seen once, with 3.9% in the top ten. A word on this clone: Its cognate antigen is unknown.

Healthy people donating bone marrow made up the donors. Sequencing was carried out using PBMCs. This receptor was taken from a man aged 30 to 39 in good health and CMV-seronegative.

This CDR3 is CASSRSGGTEKTQYF. CDR3 DNA: TGTGCCAGCAGCCGAAGCGGGGGTACAGAAAAGACCCAGTACTTC. This rearrangement joins TRBV11-3 to TRBJ2-5; 8 bases fit TRBD2. After removal of 5 bases from V and 6 bases from J, the junction contained 11 bases not matched to a gene. Germline lookup yields CDR1 SGHNT and CDR2 YENEEA. This CDR3 contains 15 residues.